The entry below gives a single T cell receptor (beta chain) sequence along with its context. One tube held mixed TRB-A and TRB-B primer pools for touch-down PCR. Reprocessing the multiplex PCR reads, TCRdb reports a single entry for every CDR3 protein and omits DNA. The data include around 9,800 distinct CDR3 sequences; the top ten clones carry less than 5.5%. The CDR3 extends over 16 amino acids. The V gene's germline CDR1 is LGHNA and CDR2 YNFKEQ. This sample is drawn from a study of T cell clusters in autoimmune cytopenias. TRB was amplified from around 250 ng of peripheral blood genomic DNA per sample. The sample was also reused in another study, on T cell repertoires in aging, cancer and after chemotherapy.

What was sequenced was peripheral blood. This receptor was obtained from a human donor in good health. The rearrangement links TRBV4-2 to TRBJ1-2; TCRdb proposes TRBD1, but this gene call is untestable without DNA. The CDR3: CASSQDRGHNNYGYTF.